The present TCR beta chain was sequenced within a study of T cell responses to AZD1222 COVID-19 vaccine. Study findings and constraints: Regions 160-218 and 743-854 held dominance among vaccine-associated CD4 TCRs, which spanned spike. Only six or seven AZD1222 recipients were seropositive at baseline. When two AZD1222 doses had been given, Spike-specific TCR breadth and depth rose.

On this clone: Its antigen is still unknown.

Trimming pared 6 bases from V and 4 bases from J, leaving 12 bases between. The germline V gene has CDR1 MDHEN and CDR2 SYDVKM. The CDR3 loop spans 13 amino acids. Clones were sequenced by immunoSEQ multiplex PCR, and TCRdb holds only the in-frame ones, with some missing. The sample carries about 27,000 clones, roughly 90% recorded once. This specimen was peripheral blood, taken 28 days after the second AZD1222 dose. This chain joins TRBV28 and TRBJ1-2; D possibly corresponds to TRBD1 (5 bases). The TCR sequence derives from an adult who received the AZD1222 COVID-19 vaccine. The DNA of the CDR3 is TGTGCCAGCAGACTCACAGGCTTCTATGGCTACACCTTC. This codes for CASRLTGFYGYTF.